These 31 T cell receptor beta chains came from one sample sequenced in a study of blood T cell repertoires in COVID-19. Here immunoSEQ multiplex PCR was the method, and the copy in TCRdb shows in-frame clones only, minus some. This table has roughly 150,000 clones, about 82% appearing once. The sample comprised peripheral blood. The receptors shown here come from a man aged 45-65 years with acute or convalescent COVID-19.

The rearrangement joins TRBV5-4 to TRBJ2-2; D may be TRBD1 (5 bases). V gave up 4 bases and J gave up 4 bases, with 17 bases separating them. This CDR3 has 16 amino acids. Germline values: CDR1 SGHNT, CDR2 YYREEE (reference sequence). CDR3 residues: CASSPKGQQSTGELFF. CDR3 DNA: TGTGCCAGCAGCCCGAAGGGGCAGCAATCCACCGGGGAGCTGTTTTTT.

This chain joins TRBV5-1 and TRBJ2-7, with TRBD1 identical over 7 bases. Germline CDR1 reads SGHRS; CDR2 reads YFSETQ. V lost 4 bases, J lost 5 bases, and 18 bases stayed unmatched. The CDR3 loop spans 17 amino acids. CDR3 region: CASSAAPLTGNIDEQYF. CDR3 in DNA: TGCGCCAGCAGCGCTGCCCCTTTGACAGGGAATATCGACGAGCAGTACTTC.

This clone was seen more than once but under ten times. The V gene is TRBV28, the J gene TRBJ2-2; 12 nucleotides line up with TRBD2. Germline V CDR1 and CDR2: MDHEN, SYDVKM. V trimming: 6 bases; J trimming: 6 bases; junction bases outside the gene matches: 5. The CDR3 has 15 residues. CDR3 region: CASSTLAGGAGELFF. For the CDR3, the DNA is TGTGCCAGCAGCACACTAGCGGGAGGCGCCGGGGAGCTGTTTTTT.

CDR3 amino acids: CASSPGTSGSTDTQYF. The CDR3 DNA sequence: TGCGCCAGCAGCCCCGGGACTAGCGGGAGCACAGATACGCAGTATTTT. The chain couples TRBV5-1 to TRBJ2-3; TRBD2 matches 12 bases. The CDR3 contains 16 residues. CDR1 is SGHRS, CDR2 YFSETQ, per germline. V shed 4 bases and J 0 bases; nucleotides not matched to a gene: 3.

The rearrangement uses TRBV6-4 and TRBJ1-5; D call uncertain. V dropped 10 bases and J dropped 1 base, with 11 bases sitting between them. The CDR3 spans 13 residues. Germline V gene data show CDR1 as MRHNA and CDR2 as SNTAGT. CDR3 DNA sequence: TGTGCCACATCCCCGGAGAGCAATCAGCCCCAGCATTTT. This encodes CATSPESNQPQHF.

For this clone: In the same sample, other DNA sequences code for this CDR3. This sequence joins TRBV4-1 and TRBJ2-7; 9 bases map to TRBD2. Germline CDR1 is MGHRA and CDR2 is YSYEKL. After removal of 1 base from V and 2 bases from J, the junction contained 3 bases not matched to a gene. CDR3 size: 15 residues. CDR3 coding DNA: TGCGCCAGCAGCCAAGGTAGCGGGGGAACCTACGAGCAGTACTTC. Translated: CASSQGSGGTYEQYF.

The V gene is TRBV5-6, the J gene TRBJ2-7; TRBD2 agrees at 11 bases. In germline, CDR1 is SGHDT, CDR2 YYEEEE. V lost 4 bases to trimming and J lost 2 bases; unmatched junction nucleotides: 5. This CDR3 region has 15 residues. CDR3 sequence reads: CASSLTSGGTYEQYF. CDR3 nucleotide sequence: TGTGCCAGCAGCCTAACTAGCGGGGGAACCTACGAGCAGTACTTC.

This sequence joins TRBV9 and TRBJ2-7; TRBD1 is a possible D gene (6 bases). Per germline, CDR1 SGDLS and CDR2 YYNGEE. The V end was cut by 7 bases, the J end by 0 bases, with 8 bases between. This CDR3 is 12 amino acids long. The DNA of the CDR3 is TGTGCCAGCGCGGACAGCTCCTACGAGCAGTACTTC. It is translated as CASADSSYEQYF.

The rearrangement joins TRBV11-3 to TRBJ2-2; TRBD2 aligns across 8 bases. Losses at the gene ends were 5 bases for V and 5 bases for J; bases not matched to a gene: 16. Germline loops: CDR1 SGHNT, CDR2 YENEEA. The CDR3 has 18 amino acids. The CDR3 loop reads CASSHPPTGTRGTGELFF. CDR3 in DNA: TGTGCCAGCAGCCACCCTCCTACCGGGACTAGGGGAACCGGGGAGCTGTTTTTT.

This clone was counted a single time. The chain has TRBV19 and TRBJ1-5, with a possible D match to TRBD1 (5 bases). The CDR3 length is 14 residues. Germline CDR1 LNHDA, CDR2 SQIVND (reference sequence). V lost 4 bases, J lost 6 bases, and 13 bases lay in between. The CDR3 DNA follows: TGTGCCAGTAGTAAAGGCAGGGAGGGTCAGCCCCAGCATTTT. Residues: CASSKGREGQPQHF.

The chain is built from TRBV19 and TRBJ1-5; 10 bases match TRBD1. The V gene's germline CDR1 is LNHDA and CDR2 SQIVND (reference sequence). The CDR3 spans 16 residues. V shed 5 bases, J shed 8 bases, and the junction held 12 bases outside the gene matches. The CDR3 spells CASSSRTGGGREPQHF. For the CDR3, the DNA is TGTGCCAGTAGTTCGCGGACAGGGGGTGGCCGGGAGCCCCAGCATTTT. Based on the CDR3 plus reference TRBV19 and TRBJ1-5, the full variable domain is DGGITQSPKYLFRKEGQNVTLSCEQNLNHDAMYWYRQDPGQGLRLIYYSQIVNDFQKGDIAEGYSVSREKKESFPLTVTSAQKNPTAFYLCASSSRTGGGREPQHFGDGTRLSIL.

The rearrangement links TRBV16 to TRBJ2-1, with 9 bases matching TRBD1. V trimming: 3 bases; J trimming: 4 bases; junction bases outside the gene matches: 4. This CDR3 is built from 15 residues. Germline CDR1 and CDR2: KGHSY and FQNENV. CDR3 in DNA: TGTGCCAGCAGCCATGAGACAGGGGGGTACAATGAGCAGTTCTTC. It specifies CASSHETGGYNEQFF.

The chain employs TRBV19 and TRBJ2-7; the match to TRBD2 covers 10 bases. The germline V gene encodes CDR1 LNHDA and CDR2 SQIVND (reference sequence). The CDR3 length is 15 residues. The ends lost 1 base at V and 3 bases at J; junction bases unmatched: 3. DNA of the CDR3: TGTGCCAGTAGTATAGGAACTAGCGGGGTCTACGAGCAGTACTTC. Protein sequence: CASSIGTSGVYEQYF.

The chain carries TRBV6-5 and TRBJ2-1; 7 bases agree with TRBD2. Germline CDR1 MNHEY, CDR2 SVGAGI. The CDR3 extends over 13 amino acids. The ends lost 7 bases at V and 7 bases at J; junction bases unmatched: 7. The CDR3 DNA follows: TGTGCCAGCACCAAACCGGGGGGAAATGAGCAGTTCTTC. This sequence encodes CASTKPGGNEQFF.

This rearrangement joins TRBV6-2 or TRBV6-3 to TRBJ1-4, with D unresolved. This CDR3 has 14 amino acids. Per the germline V gene, CDR1 is MNHEY and CDR2 is SVGEGT. Trimming cost V 2 bases and J 4 bases, with 8 bases left between them. CDR3 nucleotide sequence: TGTGCCAGCAGTTACGTTCAGGTTAATGAAAAACTGTTTTTT. As protein: CASSYVQVNEKLFF.

The chain joins TRBV7-2 to TRBJ2-7, with D unresolved. Germline V lookup: CDR1 SGHTA, CDR2 FQGNSA. The CDR3 runs to 15 residues. Deletions cut 5 bases from V and 4 bases from J, with 18 bases between. The DNA for the CDR3 is TGTGCCAGCAGCCCCCGGGTTTCGGTGCTTTACGAGCAGTACTTC. This encodes CASSPRVSVLYEQYF.

V usage is TRBV18 and J usage is TRBJ2-3; 9 positions agree with TRBD1. Germline loops: CDR1 KGHSH, CDR2 LQKENI. The CDR3 extends over 16 amino acids. V gave up 3 bases and J gave up 0 bases; unmatched junction bases: 4. The CDR3 is CASSPTGQGSTDTQYF. CDR3 coding DNA: TGTGCCAGCTCACCGACTGGACAGGGGAGCACAGATACGCAGTATTTT.

The chain has TRBV19 and TRBJ2-1, with TRBD2 identical over 14 bases. This CDR3 has 15 residues. The V and J ends lost 3 bases and 8 bases, in that order; junction bases with no gene match: 3. Germline CDR1 reads LNHDA; CDR2 reads SQIVND (reference sequence). DNA of the CDR3: TGTGCCAGTAGTATCGGGACTAGCGGGGGCGATGAGCAGTTCTTC. It is translated as CASSIGTSGGDEQFF.

This sequence joins TRBV6-2 or TRBV6-3 and TRBJ2-3; 9 nucleotides match TRBD2. V shed 2 bases and J 6 bases; nucleotides not matched to a gene: 6. CDR1 is MNHEY, CDR2 SVGEGT, per germline. This CDR3 has 15 residues. The CDR3 region is CASSYVAGGRDTQYF. Written as DNA, the CDR3 is TGTGCCAGCAGTTACGTGGCGGGGGGGCGCGATACGCAGTATTTT.

The rearrangement joins TRBV19 to TRBJ2-3; TRBD2 matches 7 bases. The V gene's germline CDR1 is LNHDA and CDR2 SQIVND (reference sequence). The CDR3 has 16 residues. Trimming at V came to 6 bases and at J to 0 bases, leaving 9 bases not matched to a gene. The DNA of the CDR3 is TGTGCCAGTAGGCGGGGTAGCGGGTCTAGCACAGATACGCAGTATTTT. Encoded protein: CASRRGSGSSTDTQYF.

The gene calls are TRBV19 and TRBJ2-1, with 9 bases fitting TRBD1. Looked up from germline, CDR1 is LNHDA and CDR2 is SQIVND (reference sequence). With 7 bases clipped from V and 10 bases from J, the junction kept 8 bases outside the gene matches. The CDR3 loop spans 13 amino acids. CDR3 in amino acids: CASTGTGRGEQFF. CDR3 in DNA: TGTGCCAGTACCGGGACAGGGCGTGGGGAGCAGTTCTTC.

V gene TRBV4-2 combines with J gene TRBJ1-2, with D possibly being TRBD1 (5 bases). CDR1 and CDR2 (germline): LGHNA, YNFKEQ. Trimming stripped 0 bases from V and 4 bases from J, with 9 bases between. The CDR3 sequence is 14 residues long. The DNA of the CDR3 is TGTGCCAGCAGCCAAGACTGGGGCAGCTATGGCTACACCTTC. Its translation is CASSQDWGSYGYTF.

V is TRBV6-2 or TRBV6-3 and J is TRBJ2-5, with 8 bases that match TRBD2. V shed 1 base, J shed 5 bases, and the junction held 12 bases outside the gene matches. The germline CDR1 and CDR2 sequences are MNHEY and SVGEGT. This CDR3 contains 17 residues. For the CDR3, the DNA is TGTGCCAGCAGTTACTTTCTCGCGGGAGGAAGGGGGGAGACCCAGTACTTC. Translation gives CASSYFLAGGRGETQYF.

The chain carries TRBV7-9 and TRBJ2-7; TRBD2 might be the D (5 bases). Trimming pared 5 bases from V and 2 bases from J, leaving 13 bases between. Germline-derived CDR1 and CDR2 are SEHNR and FQNEAQ (reference sequence). The CDR3 totals 14 residues. The CDR3, as DNA: TGTGCCAGCAGCCCCCCGGGGAGAACCTACGAGCAGTACTTC. Its protein product is CASSPPGRTYEQYF.

This clone was detected only once. This CDR3 is also generated by other DNA sequences in the sample. The chain carries TRBV9 and TRBJ1-6, with a weak D call TRBD1 (6 bases). V was trimmed by 0 bases and J by 7 bases, leaving 8 bases between them. Per germline, CDR1 SGDLS and CDR2 YYNGEE. The CDR3 sequence is 14 residues long. The CDR3 coding sequence is TGTGCCAGCAGCGTAGCCACAGGGAATTCACCCCTCCACTTT. Protein sequence: CASSVATGNSPLHF.

The rearrangement uses TRBV28 and TRBJ2-2; TRBD2 aligns across 10 bases. This CDR3 has 17 residues. Germline assignment: CDR1 MDHEN and CDR2 SYDVKM. J lost 5 bases, V lost 6 bases, and 12 bases had no gene match. This CDR3 reads CASSRVVLAGVTGELFF. CDR3 sequence (DNA): TGTGCCAGCAGCCGAGTTGTGCTAGCGGGAGTTACCGGGGAGCTGTTTTTT.

This chain connects TRBV27 to TRBJ2-7; D perhaps matches TRBD2 (5 bases). The CDR3 is made up of 12 amino acids. The germline V gene has CDR1 MNHEY and CDR2 SMNVEV (reference sequence). Trimming took 6 bases from V and 3 from J, leaving 9 bases between them. CDR3 nucleotide sequence: TGTGCCAGCAGGACGGGAAGCTACGAGCAGTACTTC. It is translated as CASRTGSYEQYF.

The V call is TRBV19, the J call TRBJ1-5, with 8 bases that match TRBD1. The CDR3 runs to 16 residues. Germline trimming cut 5 bases from V and 7 bases from J; bases unmatched to any gene: 13. In germline, CDR1 is LNHDA, CDR2 SQIVND (reference sequence). The CDR3 loop is CASSSLDRAWGQPQHF. CDR3 coding DNA: TGTGCCAGTAGTTCCCTGGACAGGGCGTGGGGGCAGCCCCAGCATTTT.

This rearrangement joins TRBV2 to TRBJ1-4; D not resolved. CDR3 length equals 18 residues. CDR1 and CDR2 (germline): SNHLY, FYNNEI. Trimming left V 5 bases short and J 0 bases short, with 19 bases between. The CDR3 reads CASSTGGVAWATNEKLFF. CDR3 coding DNA: TGTGCCAGCAGTACTGGAGGCGTCGCTTGGGCAACTAATGAAAAACTGTTTTTT.

The chain carries TRBV30 and TRBJ2-5; 10 nucleotides line up with TRBD2. CDR1 and CDR2 from the germline V gene are GTSNPN and SVGIG (reference sequence). Trimming removed 0 bases from V and 3 bases from J; junction bases left unmatched: 7. CDR3 length: 16 residues. CDR3 region: CAWSVPSGGLEETQYF. Here the CDR3 DNA reads TGTGCCTGGAGTGTACCTAGCGGGGGCCTGGAAGAGACCCAGTACTTC.

The DNA for the CDR3 is TGTGCCAGCAGTTTTCAAGTCCCCGGTAACACCATATATTTT. It yields the protein CASSFQVPGNTIYF. The chain uses TRBV28 and TRBJ1-3; D call uncertain. The germline V gene has CDR1 MDHEN and CDR2 SYDVKM. The CDR3 is 14 residues long. The V gene lost 3 bases and the J gene lost 7 bases, with 13 bases spanning the gap.